This T cell receptor beta chain was sequenced in a study of blood T cell repertoires in COVID-19. Overall study context: Specimens from acute and convalescent COVID-19 originated in the United States, Italy and Spain. The analysed material was cDNA or gDNA that came from T cells, B-cell-depleted T cells, or PBMCs.

Original processing notes: From reference gene primer amplification, estimates of nucleated cell counts were derived. TCRdb's copy holds only in-frame clones and misses some; the assay was immunoSEQ multiplex PCR. The DNA gave D and trimming, while V, J and clone size come from that table. Of 45,000 to 50,000 clones in the sample, roughly 82% were seen once. Germline CDR1 reads SGHAT; CDR2 reads FQNNGV. The V gene lost 2 bases and the J gene lost 4 bases, with 9 bases spanning the gap. CDR3 length equals 13 residues. The sample consisted of peripheral blood. The chain combines TRBV11-2 with TRBJ2-7; D uncertain. The receptor was isolated from a middle-aged man with acute or convalescent COVID-19. The CDR3 here is CASSLNRQYEQYF. The DNA for the CDR3 is TGTGCCAGCAGCTTAAACAGACAATACGAGCAGTACTTC.